This paragraph reports one T cell receptor beta chain. These data are taken from a study of CD8 T cells in Susac syndrome. An input of 0.5 to 1 ug of RNA was subjected to reverse transcription using random hexamers. TCRdb reanalysed the immunoSEQ multiplex PCR reads using MiXCR and keeps one entry per CDR3 protein. The sample has about 80,000 distinct CDR3 sequences; around 94% are singletons. Source material: CD8+ T cells from PBMCs. This receptor was identified in a human donor in good health.

The chain's CDR3 is CASSPGQGQAFF. As DNA, the CDR3 is TGTGCCAGCAGCCCAGGACAGGGACAAGCTTTCTTT. V and J are TRBV11-2 and TRBJ1-1, with 8 bases identical to TRBD1. Trimming took 5 bases from V and 9 from J; bases not matched to a gene: 5. This CDR3 has 12 residues. Germline lookup yields CDR1 SGHAT and CDR2 FQNNGV.